A selection of T cell receptor beta chains follows, all from one sample in a study of patients and donors after allogeneic stem cell transplantation. TCRdb recomputed calls from the RT-PCR reads with MiXCR, one row per CDR3 protein. Here the sample spans about 23,000 distinct CDR3 sequences, around 29% being singletons. Sequencing input: blood, either unsorted or a sorted T cell fraction (not recorded which). The receptors were gathered from a human donor who was either an allogeneic HSCT recipient or a stem cell or donor lymphocyte infusion donor (not recorded which). It is not recorded whose cells these are; they may come from a transplant donor. CDR3s include the opening cysteine and the closing phenylalanine or tryptophan. A D gene is named only where the DNA matches it firmly. A clone size is listed for some rows: how often the clone was seen (once, few, many), or a class if it is expanded.

j_gene: TRBJ1-1; d_gene: TRBD1; v_gene: TRBV2; abundance: few; CDR3nt: TGTGCCAGCAGCATGGACAGGGTACACACTGAAGCTTTCTTT; CDR3aa: CASSMDRVHTEAFF
j_gene: TRBJ2-7; d_gene: -; v_gene: TRBV6-2/TRBV6-3; abundance: few; CDR3nt: TGTGCCAGCAGTTACGGGGCCCGGATCTACGAGCAGTACTTC; CDR3aa: CASSYGARIYEQYF
j_gene: TRBJ2-2; d_gene: TRBD1; v_gene: TRBV9; abundance: -; CDR3nt: TGTGCCAGCAGCGTAGCCCCGTTGGGACAGGGGACCGGGGAGCTGTTTTTT; CDR3aa: CASSVAPLGQGTGELFF
j_gene: TRBJ2-1; d_gene: -; v_gene: TRBV7-7; abundance: many; CDR3nt: TGTGCTAGCAGCTTAGACGGCGGGGGCTTCAATGAGCAGTTCTTC; CDR3aa: CASSLDGGGFNEQFF
j_gene: TRBJ2-1; d_gene: -; v_gene: TRBV12-3/TRBV12-4; abundance: -; CDR3nt: TGTGCCAGCAGCATGACTGGTTCCTACAATGAGCAGTTCTTC; CDR3aa: CASSMTGSYNEQFF
j_gene: TRBJ1-1; d_gene: TRBD1; v_gene: TRBV7-2; abundance: -; CDR3nt: TGTGCCAGCAGCACCTGGGACAGGGTGGCTGAAGCTTTCTTT; CDR3aa: CASSTWDRVAEAFF
j_gene: TRBJ2-3; d_gene: -; v_gene: TRBV6-1; abundance: -; CDR3nt: TGTGCCAGCAGTGAACGCGACAGATACGCATATTTT; CDR3aa: CASSERDRYAYF
j_gene: TRBJ2-4; d_gene: -; v_gene: TRBV5-1; abundance: -; CDR3nt: TGCGCCAGCAGACCCGACCTTCCGTACATTCAGTACTTC; CDR3aa: CASRPDLPYIQYF
j_gene: TRBJ2-5; d_gene: TRBD1; v_gene: TRBV12-3/TRBV12-4; abundance: few; CDR3nt: TGTGCCAGCAGCCTCCGGGACAGTATCCGAGAGACCCAGTACTTC; CDR3aa: CASSLRDSIRETQYF
j_gene: TRBJ2-1; d_gene: TRBD1; v_gene: TRBV7-3; abundance: -; CDR3nt: TGTGCCAGCAGCCTAGACAGGGGTGGCTACAATGAGCAGTTCTTC; CDR3aa: CASSLDRGGYNEQFF
j_gene: TRBJ1-2; d_gene: TRBD1; v_gene: TRBV6-1; abundance: many; CDR3nt: TGTGCCAGCAGTGATTGGACAGGGGGCCCACTAGCTAACTATGGCTACACCTTC; CDR3aa: CASSDWTGGPLANYGYTF
j_gene: TRBJ1-1; d_gene: TRBD1; v_gene: TRBV12-3/TRBV12-4; abundance: many; CDR3nt: TGTGCCAGCAGTCTGCCGGGACAGGGGAGGGGCACTGAAGCTTTCTTT; CDR3aa: CASSLPGQGRGTEAFF
j_gene: TRBJ1-1; d_gene: -; v_gene: TRBV20-1; abundance: many; CDR3nt: TGCAGTGCAGACCGTGGCGACAGAAATGAAGCTTTCTTT; CDR3aa: CSADRGDRNEAFF
j_gene: TRBJ2-6; d_gene: -; v_gene: TRBV12-3/TRBV12-4; abundance: -; CDR3nt: TGTGCCAGCAGCCTCTGGGCGGGCTGGGCGTCTGGGGCCAACGTCCTGACTTTC; CDR3aa: CASSLWAGWASGANVLTF
j_gene: TRBJ2-3; d_gene: -; v_gene: TRBV27; abundance: -; CDR3nt: TGTGCCAGCAGTTTAGGTAGGGGGTCGAATACGCAGTATTTT; CDR3aa: CASSLGRGSNTQYF
j_gene: TRBJ2-2; d_gene: -; v_gene: TRBV6-1; abundance: -; CDR3nt: TGTGCCAGCACTCCCTGGGGGGAGCTGTTTTTT; CDR3aa: CASTPWGELFF
j_gene: TRBJ1-2; d_gene: -; v_gene: TRBV4-2; abundance: few; CDR3nt: TGTGCCAGCAGCCAAGTAAAACGTCTACCGGGTCATGGCTACACCTTC; CDR3aa: CASSQVKRLPGHGYTF
j_gene: TRBJ1-6; d_gene: -; v_gene: TRBV10-3; abundance: few; CDR3nt: TGTGCCATCAGTGAGTCTGTGCCTAATTCACCCCTCCACTTT; CDR3aa: CAISESVPNSPLHF
j_gene: TRBJ1-4; d_gene: -; v_gene: TRBV20-1; abundance: few; CDR3nt: TGCAGTGCGATCGAACCGAGGAAAAAACTGTTTTTT; CDR3aa: CSAIEPRKKLFF
j_gene: TRBJ2-2; d_gene: TRBD1; v_gene: TRBV9; abundance: -; CDR3nt: TGTGCCAGCAGCTCAGGACAGGGGAACACCGGGGAGCTGTTTTTT; CDR3aa: CASSSGQGNTGELFF
j_gene: TRBJ2-1; d_gene: TRBD2; v_gene: TRBV27; abundance: few; CDR3nt: TGTGCCAGCAGTTTAGGGACTAGCGGGGGAAGTGAGCAGTTCTTC; CDR3aa: CASSLGTSGGSEQFF
j_gene: TRBJ1-2; d_gene: -; v_gene: TRBV5-1; abundance: few; CDR3nt: TGCGCCAGCAGCTTGGGTCTTACGACGGAAGGCTACACCTTC; CDR3aa: CASSLGLTTEGYTF
j_gene: TRBJ1-6; d_gene: -; v_gene: TRBV4-2; abundance: -; CDR3nt: TGTGCCAGCAGCCAAGAGTCGGGTAACGATTCACCCCTCCACTTT; CDR3aa: CASSQESGNDSPLHF
j_gene: TRBJ1-2; d_gene: -; v_gene: TRBV6-6; abundance: -; CDR3nt: TGTGCCAGCAGTTTGGCGGGGCCTTCTAACTATGGCTACACCTTC; CDR3aa: CASSLAGPSNYGYTF
j_gene: TRBJ1-1; d_gene: -; v_gene: TRBV9; abundance: -; CDR3nt: TGTGCCAGCAGCCCGCGTATGGGCACTGAAGCTTTCTTT; CDR3aa: CASSPRMGTEAFF
j_gene: TRBJ1-6; d_gene: -; v_gene: TRBV9; abundance: few; CDR3nt: TGTGCCAGCAGCGAGACGCTAGCCGGTTCACCCCTCCACTTT; CDR3aa: CASSETLAGSPLHF
j_gene: TRBJ1-5; d_gene: TRBD1; v_gene: TRBV6-6; abundance: -; CDR3nt: TGTGCCAGCAGTTACCCGCAGGGGGCCCGCAATCAGCCCCAGCATTTT; CDR3aa: CASSYPQGARNQPQHF
j_gene: TRBJ2-7; d_gene: TRBD1; v_gene: TRBV6-2/TRBV6-3; abundance: many; CDR3nt: TGTGCCAGCAGAGGGGGCGCGGACGAGCAGTACTTC; CDR3aa: CASRGGADEQYF
j_gene: TRBJ2-1; d_gene: -; v_gene: TRBV28; abundance: few; CDR3nt: TGTGCCATGACTGGCGGGTGGGAGCAGTTCTTC; CDR3aa: CAMTGGWEQFF
j_gene: TRBJ1-2; d_gene: -; v_gene: TRBV9; abundance: few; CDR3nt: TGTGCCAGCAGCGTAGAGGGACGGCTTAACTATGGCTACACCTTC; CDR3aa: CASSVEGRLNYGYTF
j_gene: TRBJ1-5; d_gene: -; v_gene: TRBV7-9; abundance: many; CDR3nt: TGTGCCAGCAGCTTAGGAGGGAGAAGAGGGCAGCCCCAGCATTTT; CDR3aa: CASSLGGRRGQPQHF
j_gene: TRBJ1-2; d_gene: TRBD1; v_gene: TRBV12-3/TRBV12-4; abundance: many; CDR3nt: TGTGCCAGCAGTCTCCCCGGGACAGGGGCCTATGGCTACACCTTC; CDR3aa: CASSLPGTGAYGYTF
j_gene: TRBJ2-1; d_gene: TRBD1; v_gene: TRBV6-5; abundance: -; CDR3nt: TGTGCCAGCAGGGGGAAGGGACTAAGGGACAGGGGCTCCTACAATGAGCAGTTCTTC; CDR3aa: CASRGKGLRDRGSYNEQFF
j_gene: TRBJ1-2; d_gene: -; v_gene: TRBV9; abundance: -; CDR3nt: TGTGCCAGCAGCGTGACGGATAACTATGGCTACACCTTC; CDR3aa: CASSVTDNYGYTF
j_gene: TRBJ2-3; d_gene: TRBD2; v_gene: TRBV9; abundance: few; CDR3nt: TGTGCCAGCAGCTCTCTAGCGGGGGCAGCAGATACGCAGTATTTT; CDR3aa: CASSSLAGAADTQYF
j_gene: TRBJ1-4; d_gene: -; v_gene: TRBV6-5; abundance: -; CDR3nt: TGTGCCAGCAGTTACGGCCTCAGTCCAACTAATGAAAAACTGTTTTTT; CDR3aa: CASSYGLSPTNEKLFF
j_gene: TRBJ2-3; d_gene: TRBD1; v_gene: TRBV3-1; abundance: few; CDR3nt: TGTGCCAGCAGCACCGGGACAGGGTACACAGATACGCAGTATTTT; CDR3aa: CASSTGTGYTDTQYF
j_gene: TRBJ1-5; d_gene: -; v_gene: TRBV28; abundance: -; CDR3nt: TGTGCCAGCAGTACCTTTCGACAGGTCGATCAGCCCCAGCATTTT; CDR3aa: CASSTFRQVDQPQHF
j_gene: TRBJ1-5; d_gene: -; v_gene: TRBV3-1; abundance: -; CDR3nt: TGTGCCAGCAGCCAAGATCTAGGCAATCAGCCCCAGCATTTT; CDR3aa: CASSQDLGNQPQHF
j_gene: TRBJ1-6; d_gene: -; v_gene: TRBV7-3; abundance: once; CDR3nt: TGTGCCAGCAGCTTGTGGGGCGGAGGGAATTCACCCCTCCACTTT; CDR3aa: CASSLWGGGNSPLHF